The subject of this entry is one T cell receptor beta chain. This specimen belongs to a study of T cell repertoires in cytomegalovirus infection. The V gene's germline CDR1 is MNHEY and CDR2 SVGAGI. This CDR3 comprises 15 residues. With V trimmed by 2 bases and J by 5 bases, 9 bases remained unmatched. TCRdb analysed the reads with MiXCR anew, one entry per CDR3 protein. The top ten clones hold 8% of a sample with 630,000 or so distinct CDR3 sequences, 20% to 30% of them seen once. What was sequenced was CD8+ T cells from PBMCs. V usage is TRBV6-5 and J usage is TRBJ2-7, with 7 bases lining up with TRBD1. This receptor was taken from a human donor in good health (CMV status not recorded). Some clones in this sample may be carry-over from other donors' samples. CDR3 residues: CASSYGSGGNHEQYF. In nucleotides, the CDR3 is TGTGCCAGCAGTTACGGGTCAGGGGGAAACCACGAGCAGTACTTC.